A selection of T cell receptor beta chains follows, all from one sample in a study of tumor-infiltrating lymphocytes in primary liver carcinoma. TCRdb fed the multiplex PCR reads into MiXCR, producing one record per CDR3 protein. The table shows hundreds of thousands of distinct CDR3 sequences, with roughly three fifths occurring only once. Sequencing input: peripheral blood. The receptors were gathered from a woman aged 25 to 45 with primary liver carcinoma and hepatitis B virus infection. CDR3s include the opening cysteine and the closing phenylalanine or tryptophan. The order of the fields is D gene, clone size, J gene, V gene, CDR3 protein, CDR3 DNA. The D gene is left open where the match is weak. Clone size is shown for a subset of rows, as once, few, many or a class of expanded clone.

D gene: TRBD2; clone size: -; J gene: TRBJ2-1; V gene: TRBV4-2; CDR3 protein: CASGGSPRSEQFF; CDR3 DNA: TGTGCCAGCGGCGGGAGCCCACGCTCTGAGCAGTTCTTC
D gene: -; clone size: -; J gene: TRBJ2-1; V gene: TRBV12-3/TRBV12-4; CDR3 protein: CASSLIGGTYTYNEQFF; CDR3 DNA: TGTGCCAGCAGTTTAATAGGGGGGACATATACCTACAATGAGCAGTTCTTC
D gene: TRBD2; clone size: -; J gene: TRBJ2-1; V gene: TRBV5-5; CDR3 protein: CASSSGTSCAYNEQFF; CDR3 DNA: TGTGCTAGCAGCTCCGGGACTAGTTGTGCATACAATGAGCAGTTCTTC
D gene: -; clone size: few; J gene: TRBJ2-7; V gene: TRBV21-1; CDR3 protein: CASGDSDRDRGGAYEQYF; CDR3 DNA: TGTGCCAGCGGCGATTCCGACAGGGACCGGGGAGGTGCCTACGAGCAGTACTTC
D gene: -; clone size: -; J gene: TRBJ2-7; V gene: TRBV11-2; CDR3 protein: CARSSLLGTVNFYEKYF; CDR3 DNA: TGTGCCAGGAGCTCCCTACTGGGGACGGTGAACTTCTACGAGAAGTACTTC
D gene: -; clone size: -; J gene: TRBJ2-1; V gene: TRBV29-1; CDR3 protein: CGVRDGRYNERFF; CDR3 DNA: TGCGGCGTCAGGGACGGACGATACAATGAGCGGTTCTTC
D gene: -; clone size: many; J gene: TRBJ1-2; V gene: TRBV12-1; CDR3 protein: CASTKTPLNYGYTF; CDR3 DNA: TGTGCCAGCACCAAAACCCCACTTAACTATGGCTACACCTTC
D gene: -; clone size: -; J gene: TRBJ2-5; V gene: TRBV11-3; CDR3 protein: CASSVDPIQETQYF; CDR3 DNA: TGTGCCAGCAGCGTAGATCCGATTCAAGAGACCCAGTACTTC
D gene: TRBD2; clone size: -; J gene: TRBJ2-7; V gene: TRBV11-2; CDR3 protein: CASSLYATSGSYEQYF; CDR3 DNA: TGTGCCAGCAGTTTATACGCGACTAGCGGATCCTACGAGCAGTACTTC
D gene: -; clone size: many; J gene: TRBJ1-2; V gene: TRBV12-3/TRBV12-4; CDR3 protein: CASRRTDVYGYTF; CDR3 DNA: TGTGCCAGCAGGAGGACGGATGTCTATGGCTACACCTTC
D gene: -; clone size: few; J gene: TRBJ1-6; V gene: TRBV5-1; CDR3 protein: CASSLDGTDKPLHF; CDR3 DNA: TGCGCCAGCAGCTTGGACGGCACCGATAAGCCCCTCCACTTT
D gene: -; clone size: -; J gene: TRBJ1-3; V gene: TRBV6-6; CDR3 protein: CASSSLRLGGRNAIYF; CDR3 DNA: TGTGCCAGCAGTTCCTTAAGACTGGGAGGCAGAAACGCCATATATTTT
D gene: TRBD2; clone size: -; J gene: TRBJ2-5; V gene: TRBV12-3/TRBV12-4; CDR3 protein: CANSSNPGTNLETQYF; CDR3 DNA: TGTGCCAACAGTTCTAATCCCGGGACTAACTTAGAGACCCAGTACTTC
D gene: -; clone size: once; J gene: TRBJ2-1; V gene: TRBV6-6; CDR3 protein: CASSFSHLSLSEQFF; CDR3 DNA: TGTGCCAGCAGTTTTTCTCACCTAAGCCTCAGTGAGCAGTTCTTC